Described below is a single TCR beta chain sequence and its context. The repertoire was sequenced with immunoSEQ multiplex PCR; TCRdb's copy has only in-frame clones and lacks some. In the table there are about 230,000 clones, about 86% of which are singletons. The CDR3 is 12 amino acids. The V end lost 7 bases, the J end lost 5 bases, and 8 bases lay between the germline ends. The data derive from a study of blood T cell repertoires in COVID-19. The receptor was isolated from a man at least 80 years old with acute or convalescent COVID-19. Sequencing was performed on peripheral blood. This chain joins TRBV12-3 or TRBV12-4 and TRBJ2-2; D unresolved. CDR3 in DNA: TGTGCCAGCACTCCCAGGACCGGGGAGCTGTTTTTT. This encodes CASTPRTGELFF.